The 29 T cell receptor beta chains listed next were all sequenced from one sample in a study of Ad26.COV2.S vaccination and SARS-CoV-2 variants. The data were produced by immunoSEQ multiplex PCR, yet TCRdb's version contains in-frame clones alone and is incomplete. The sample lists around 270,000 clones; 70% to 90% were seen once. Regarding treatment: roughly 18 received Ad26.COV2.S at low or high dose, single or two shots; roughly five received placebo; per-sample allocation not given. Collection of samples fell on day 63 after the first vaccine or placebo injection. Sequenced here: peripheral blood, sampled in a trial of Ad26.COV2.S vaccine versus placebo. These receptors were taken from a person aged 18-60 years who received the Ad26.COV2.S COVID-19 vaccine or a placebo.

The rearrangement joins TRBV7-8 to TRBJ2-1; tentative D call: TRBD2 (5 bases). The germline gives CDR1 SGHVS, CDR2 FQNEAQ. V was trimmed by 1 base and J by 12 bases, leaving 10 bases between them. This CDR3 is 12 amino acids long. CDR3 sequence (DNA): TGTGCCAGCAGCTTAGGCGGAGAGGGGCAGTTCTTC. It translates to CASSLGGEGQFF.

V is TRBV5-4 and J is TRBJ1-1, with D possibly matching TRBD1 (5 bases). Germline lookup yields CDR1 SGHNT and CDR2 YYREEE (reference sequence). Trimming pared 0 bases from V and 0 bases from J, leaving 9 bases between. This CDR3 contains 15 residues. Written as DNA, the CDR3 is TGTGCCAGCAGCTTGGCCGGGGGGATGAACACTGAAGCTTTCTTT. Amino acids: CASSLAGGMNTEAFF.

This chain uses TRBV4-3 with TRBJ2-3, with 9 bases identical to TRBD1. Germline CDR1 is LGHNA and CDR2 is YSLEER. After removal of 8 bases from V and 3 bases from J, the junction contained 9 bases not matched to a gene. This CDR3 has 15 amino acids. CDR3: CASSPGQGGTDTQYF. Written as DNA, the CDR3 is TGCGCCAGCTCTCCGGGACAGGGTGGGACAGATACGCAGTATTTT.

J is TRBJ1-2 and V is TRBV5-1; D gene uncertain. The CDR3 runs to 16 residues. Trimming took 4 bases from V and 0 from J, leaving 16 bases between them. Germline assignment: CDR1 SGHRS and CDR2 YFSETQ. The CDR3 DNA reads TGCGCCAGCAGCACCAATGACGGAAGAGCTAACTATGGCTACACCTTC. As protein: CASSTNDGRANYGYTF.

V gene TRBV3-1 (or the pseudogene TRBV3-2) combines with J gene TRBJ1-2; TRBD1 matches at 8 bases. This CDR3 comprises 13 residues. CDR1 LGHDT and CDR2 YNNKEL come from the germline V gene (reference sequence). V lost 5 bases, J lost 7 bases, and 6 bases stayed unmatched. For the CDR3, the DNA is TGTGCCAGCAGCGAGGACAGGGAGGTTGGCTACACCTTC. As protein: CASSEDREVGYTF.

The CDR3 region is CASSVDRDYEQYF. The CDR3 DNA follows: TGTGCCAGCAGCGTGGACAGAGACTACGAGCAGTACTTC. V is TRBV7-3 and J is TRBJ2-7; tentative D call: TRBD1 (6 bases). Germline assignment: CDR1 SGHTA and CDR2 FQGTGA. Between the trimmed V and J ends, which lost 5 bases and 3 bases, there was a span of 11 bases. The CDR3 runs to 13 residues.

This clone was seen a handful of times. This chain links TRBV5-4 with TRBJ1-1, with a possible D match to TRBD1 (5 bases). Germline V lookup: CDR1 SGHNT, CDR2 YYREEE (reference sequence). The V end was cut by 0 bases, the J end by 1 base, with 13 bases between. This CDR3 contains 16 residues. For the CDR3, the DNA is TGTGCCAGCAGCTTGGCCATAGAGGGGCCGAACACTGAAGCTTTCTTT. Translation gives CASSLAIEGPNTEAFF.

This sequence joins TRBV27 and TRBJ2-5, with 11 bases aligning to TRBD2. CDR3 length: 17 amino acids. Trimming cost V 7 bases and J 5 bases; bases outside gene matches: 15. Per germline, CDR1 MNHEY and CDR2 SMNVEV (reference sequence). The CDR3 spells CASNRAGVAGGPETQYF. Here the CDR3 DNA reads TGTGCCAGCAACAGGGCTGGTGTAGCGGGAGGGCCGGAGACCCAGTACTTC.

This chain uses TRBV2 with TRBJ2-7; 7 bases align to TRBD1. In germline, CDR1 is SNHLY, CDR2 FYNNEI. CDR3 size: 13 residues. V was clipped by 7 bases and J by 3 bases; unmatched bases: 6. CDR3 nucleotide sequence: TGTGCCAGCAATTGGGACAGTCGCTACGAGCAGTACTTC. It is translated as CASNWDSRYEQYF.

The rearrangement uses TRBV7-9 and TRBJ2-3, with 9 bases identical to TRBD2. The CDR3 extends over 19 amino acids. The V gene end was trimmed by 5 bases and the J gene end by 2 bases; junction bases not matched to a gene: 17. Per the germline V gene, CDR1 is SEHNR and CDR2 is FQNEAQ (reference sequence). CDR3 region: CASSPPGGREGRNTDTQYF. In DNA form, the CDR3 reads TGTGCCAGCAGCCCCCCGGGGGGGCGGGAGGGCCGGAACACAGATACGCAGTATTTT.

This chain joins TRBV2 and TRBJ2-7; 10 bases agree with TRBD1. The length of the CDR3 is 16 residues. After removal of 6 bases from V and 0 bases from J, the junction contained 8 bases not matched to a gene. The germline CDR1 and CDR2 sequences are SNHLY and FYNNEI. CDR3 bases: TGTGCCAGCAGCGGGACAGGGGTCTTGAGCTCCTACGAGCAGTACTTC. It translates to CASSGTGVLSSYEQYF.

The V and J genes are TRBV7-9 and TRBJ1-1, with D possibly TRBD1 on 6 matching bases. Trimming took off 1 base at V and 4 bases at J, with 7 bases between the two ends. CDR1 is SEHNR, CDR2 FQNEAQ, per germline (reference sequence). The CDR3 length is 13 residues. The CDR3 here is CASSLGGGTEAFF. CDR3 DNA: TGTGCCAGCAGCTTAGGAGGGGGCACTGAAGCTTTCTTT.

This clone was seen only a few times. The rearrangement links TRBV24-1 to TRBJ2-2, with D possibly TRBD2 on 5 matching bases. Per germline, CDR1 KGHDR and CDR2 SFDVKD. This CDR3 contains 16 residues. Between the trimmed V and J ends, which lost 9 bases and 0 bases, there was a span of 16 bases. The CDR3 nucleotides are TGTGCCACCGCCCCGCTAGCAGGAGCGAACACCGGGGAGCTGTTTTTT. It yields the protein CATAPLAGANTGELFF.

This chain links TRBV7-9 with TRBJ1-1; D not certain. Germline V gives CDR1 SEHNR, CDR2 FQNEAQ (reference sequence). V lost 4 bases to trimming and J lost 1 base, with 10 bases between them. This CDR3 has 14 amino acids. CDR3 sequence: CASSSRSANTEAFF. In DNA, the CDR3 is TGTGCCAGCAGCTCGAGGTCAGCGAACACTGAAGCTTTCTTT.

In its sample, this clone was seen once. The chain uses TRBV19 and TRBJ2-1; 9 bases map to TRBD2. CDR3 size: 15 residues. CDR1 and CDR2 (germline): LNHDA, SQIVND (reference sequence). The V gene end was trimmed by 5 bases and the J gene end by 4 bases; junction bases not matched to a gene: 6. CDR3: CASSLTSGIYNEQFF. Written as DNA, the CDR3 is TGTGCCAGTAGTCTGACTAGCGGCATATACAATGAGCAGTTCTTC.

In regard to this clone: The CDR3 ends on some other residue instead of the conserved phenylalanine or tryptophan, so this is likely a read error. It is unclear where the CDR3 begins or ends on the DNA, so no DNA is shown, and the CDR3 is as TCRdb lists it. The gene calls are TRBV20-1 and TRBJ2-7. In germline, CDR1 is DFQATT, CDR2 SNEGSKA (reference sequence). The CDR3 has 11 residues if both end residues are counted. CDR3 loop: CSAQGGGSPEI.

The chain is built from TRBV18 and TRBJ1-1; D remains unclear. The CDR3 covers 15 residues. CDR1 KGHSH and CDR2 LQKENI come from the germline V gene. V dropped 3 bases and J dropped 2 bases, with 13 bases sitting between them. The DNA of the CDR3 is TGTGCCAGCTCACCTCAATCACACGCTAACACTGAAGCTTTCTTT. The encoded protein is CASSPQSHANTEAFF.

The chain joins TRBV20-1 to TRBJ2-3; TRBD1 might be the D (5 bases). Trimming stripped 3 bases from V and 2 bases from J, with 12 bases between. The CDR3 totals 14 residues. Germline V lookup: CDR1 DFQATT, CDR2 SNEGSKA (reference sequence). In DNA form, the CDR3 reads TGCAGTGCTAGTCGGGCAGGGAACACAGATACGCAGTATTTT. Translation: CSASRAGNTDTQYF.

V gene TRBV6-5 combines with J gene TRBJ1-2, with TRBD1 identical over 7 bases. Germline V CDR1 and CDR2: MNHEY, SVGAGI. J gave up 0 bases and V 4 bases, and 8 bases lay outside the gene matches. The CDR3 contains 16 residues. CDR3 sequence: CASSSTGSSTNYGYTF. In nucleotides, the CDR3 is TGTGCCAGCAGTTCGACAGGGTCTAGTACTAACTATGGCTACACCTTC.

This clone was detected a few times. The V call is TRBV29-1, the J call TRBJ2-7; 9 bases are shared with TRBD2. The CDR3 spans 16 residues. CDR1 SQVTM and CDR2 ANQGSEA come from the germline V gene. V gave up 0 bases and J gave up 0 bases; unmatched junction bases: 6. Written as DNA, the CDR3 is TGCAGCGTTGAAGATCGCGTAGCGGGGGCCTCCTACGAGCAGTACTTC. It encodes CSVEDRVAGASYEQYF.

The table lists this clone with a count of one. This chain links TRBV15 with TRBJ1-2; tentatively, D is TRBD1 (6 bases). V lost 5 bases, J lost 5 bases, and 15 bases lay in between. This CDR3 region has 14 residues. Germline values: CDR1 LNHNV, CDR2 YYDKDF (reference sequence). CDR3 sequence (DNA): TGTGCCACCAGCCCATCCGACAGGAATTATGGCTACACCTTC. It specifies CATSPSDRNYGYTF.

This clone came up once. V usage is TRBV27 and J usage is TRBJ2-7; 11 nucleotides align to TRBD1. Looked up from germline, CDR1 is MNHEY and CDR2 is SMNVEV (reference sequence). V was pared by 6 bases and J by 4 bases, with 8 bases of the junction left unmatched. The CDR3 extends over 15 amino acids. For the CDR3, the DNA is TGTGCCAGCAGGAGAACCGGGACAGGGGGTTACGAGCAGTACGTC. Its protein is CASRRTGTGGYEQYV.

The chain carries TRBV4-2 and TRBJ2-3; the match to TRBD2 covers 7 bases. Trimming took 7 bases from V and 4 from J; bases not matched to a gene: 8. This CDR3 comprises 14 residues. The germline V gene has CDR1 LGHNA and CDR2 YNFKEQ. The CDR3 is CASTAGDNPDTQYF. CDR3 nucleotide sequence: TGTGCCAGCACTGCGGGAGATAACCCAGATACGCAGTATTTT.

The V call is TRBV18, the J call TRBJ2-1, with 11 bases identical to TRBD2. V gave up 5 bases and J gave up 6 bases; unmatched junction bases: 3. The germline gives CDR1 KGHSH, CDR2 LQKENI. The CDR3 spans 14 residues. The CDR3: CASSEGLAGNEQFF. In nucleotides, the CDR3 is TGTGCCAGCTCAGAAGGACTAGCGGGCAATGAGCAGTTCTTC. The full variable domain, its missing parts supplied by reference TRBV18 and TRBJ2-1, is NAGVMQNPRHLVRRRGQEARLRCSPMKGHSHVYWYRQLPEEGLKFMVYLQKENIIDESGMPKERFSAEFPKEGPSILRIQQVVRGDSAAYFCASSEGLAGNEQFFGPGTRLTVL.

This clone was observed a single time. The V and J genes are TRBV7-8 and TRBJ2-7, with 10 bases that match TRBD2. This CDR3 is built from 16 residues. Germline V gives CDR1 SGHVS, CDR2 FQNEAQ. The V and J ends lost 8 bases and 2 bases, in that order; junction bases with no gene match: 12. The CDR3 reads CASSPPPSGGTYEQYF. CDR3 sequence (DNA): TGTGCCAGCTCTCCCCCTCCTAGCGGGGGCACCTACGAGCAGTACTTC.

This sequence joins TRBV5-1 and TRBJ2-3; 12 bases agree with TRBD2. The CDR3 totals 18 residues. CDR1 and CDR2 (germline): SGHRS, YFSETQ. V shed 1 base and J 0 bases; nucleotides not matched to a gene: 6. The CDR3 protein is CASSLTSGGIVSTDTQYF. The CDR3 DNA sequence: TGCGCCAGCAGCTTGACTAGCGGGGGGATCGTAAGCACAGATACGCAGTATTTT. The complete variable domain, with remaining parts taken from reference TRBV5-1 and TRBJ2-3, reads KAGVTQTPRYLIKTRGQQVTLSCSPISGHRSVSWYQQTPGQGLQFLFEYFSETQRNKGNFPGRFSGRQFSNSRSEMNVSTLELGDSALYLCASSLTSGGIVSTDTQYFGPGTRLTVL.

This chain links TRBV12-5 with TRBJ1-4; D is unresolved. V lost 3 bases and J lost 8, with 10 bases in between. CDR3 length: 13 residues. Germline V gives CDR1 LGHNT, CDR2 FRNRAP. CDR3 in amino acids: CASGFPGEEKLFF. The CDR3 DNA is TGTGCTAGTGGTTTTCCCGGAGAGGAAAAACTGTTTTTT. The whole variable domain, filled in from reference TRBV12-5 and TRBJ1-4, reads DARVTQTPRHKVTEMGQEVTMRCQPILGHNTVFWYRQTMMQGLELLAYFRNRAPLDDSGMPKDRFSAEMPDATLATLKIQPSEPRDSAVYFCASGFPGEEKLFFGSGTQLSVL.

This chain uses TRBV6-2 or TRBV6-3 with TRBJ2-7; perhaps D is TRBD1 or TRBD2 (6 bases each). Trimming cost V 0 bases and J 3 bases, with 24 bases left between them. The CDR3 spans 19 residues. Germline V CDR1 and CDR2: MNHEY, SVGEGT. CDR3 amino acids: CASSYSPPGYRGAYYEQYF. CDR3 sequence (DNA): TGTGCCAGCAGTTACTCCCCCCCGGGGTATAGGGGGGCCTACTACGAGCAGTACTTC.

The V and J genes are TRBV7-2 and TRBJ1-4; D not certain. The germline CDR1 and CDR2 sequences are SGHTA and FQGNSA. This CDR3 spans 14 amino acids. Trimming removed 0 bases at V and 4 bases at J, with 6 bases between. The CDR3 loop reads CASSLAPGNEKLFF. The CDR3 DNA reads TGTGCCAGCAGCTTAGCTCCGGGTAATGAAAAACTGTTTTTT.